This TCR beta chain appears in the sequencing data of a study of CD8+ T cells in alopecia areata. RNA, once extracted, was reverse transcribed into cDNA for use as the sequencing template. Repertoires were generated with immunoSEQ multiplex PCR, while TCRdb's copy carries only in-frame clones and drops some. The sample has around 100,000 clones; around 45% are singletons. With V trimmed by 6 bases and J by 1 base, 9 bases remained unmatched. This CDR3 is built from 15 residues. Per germline, CDR1 SGHRS and CDR2 YFSETQ. V gene TRBV5-1 combines with J gene TRBJ1-1, with 7 bases that match TRBD1. This sequence originates from a human donor with alopecia areata. Specimen: CD4+ T cells sorted from blood. In DNA form, the CDR3 reads TGCGCCAGCAAGAAAGAGACAGGGCGGAACACTGAAGCTTTCTTT. Protein: CASKKETGRNTEAFF.